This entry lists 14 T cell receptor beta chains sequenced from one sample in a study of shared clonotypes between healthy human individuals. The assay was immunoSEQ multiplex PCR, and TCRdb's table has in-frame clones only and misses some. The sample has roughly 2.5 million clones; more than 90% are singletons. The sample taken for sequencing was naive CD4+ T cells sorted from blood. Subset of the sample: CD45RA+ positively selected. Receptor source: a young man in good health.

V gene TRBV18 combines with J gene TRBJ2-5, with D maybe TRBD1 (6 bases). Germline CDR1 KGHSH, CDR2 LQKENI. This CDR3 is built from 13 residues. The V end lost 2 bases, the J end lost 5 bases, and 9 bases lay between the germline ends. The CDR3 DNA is TGTGCCAGCTCACCAAACCAGGGGGAGACCCAGTACTTC. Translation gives CASSPNQGETQYF.

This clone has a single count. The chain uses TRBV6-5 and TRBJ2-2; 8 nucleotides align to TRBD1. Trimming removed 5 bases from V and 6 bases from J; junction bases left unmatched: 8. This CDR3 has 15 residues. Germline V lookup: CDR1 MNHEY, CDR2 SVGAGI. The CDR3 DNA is TGTGCCAGCAGTCCTCGACAGGGGCGGTCCGGGGAGCTGTTTTTT. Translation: CASSPRQGRSGELFF.

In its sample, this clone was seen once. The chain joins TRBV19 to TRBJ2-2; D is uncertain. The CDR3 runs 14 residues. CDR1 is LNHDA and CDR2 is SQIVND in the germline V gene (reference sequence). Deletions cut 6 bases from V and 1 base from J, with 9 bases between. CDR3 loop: CASSPTLNTGELFF. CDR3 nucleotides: TGTGCCAGTAGCCCTACCTTGAACACCGGGGAGCTGTTTTTT.

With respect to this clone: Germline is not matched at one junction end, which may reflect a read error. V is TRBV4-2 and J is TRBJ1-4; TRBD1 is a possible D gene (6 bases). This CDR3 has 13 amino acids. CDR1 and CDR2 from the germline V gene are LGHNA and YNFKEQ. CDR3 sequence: CASRREEQGTLVF. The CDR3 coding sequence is TGTGCCAGCAGACGGGAAGAACAGGGAACCTTGGTTTTT.

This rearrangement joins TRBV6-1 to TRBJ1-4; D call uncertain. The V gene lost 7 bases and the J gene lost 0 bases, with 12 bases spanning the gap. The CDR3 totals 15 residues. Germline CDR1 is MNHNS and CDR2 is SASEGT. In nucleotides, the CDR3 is TGTGCCAGCACCAGAGGGATGTCAACTAATGAAAAACTGTTTTTT. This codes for CASTRGMSTNEKLFF.

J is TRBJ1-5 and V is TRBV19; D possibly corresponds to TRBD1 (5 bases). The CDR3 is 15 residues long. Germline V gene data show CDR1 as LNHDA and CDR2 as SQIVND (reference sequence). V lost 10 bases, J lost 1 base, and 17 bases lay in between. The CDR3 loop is CATATIGTSNQPQHF. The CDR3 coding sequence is TGTGCCACCGCTACAATAGGGACGAGCAATCAGCCCCAGCATTTT.

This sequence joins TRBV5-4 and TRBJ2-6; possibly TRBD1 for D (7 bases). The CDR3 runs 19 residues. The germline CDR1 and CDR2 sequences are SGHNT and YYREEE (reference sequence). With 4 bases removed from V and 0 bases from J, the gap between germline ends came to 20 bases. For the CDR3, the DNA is TGTGCCAGCAGCATTTCCCGGCGGGACAGTTCCTCTGGGGCCAACGTCCTGACTTTC. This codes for CASSISRRDSSSGANVLTF.

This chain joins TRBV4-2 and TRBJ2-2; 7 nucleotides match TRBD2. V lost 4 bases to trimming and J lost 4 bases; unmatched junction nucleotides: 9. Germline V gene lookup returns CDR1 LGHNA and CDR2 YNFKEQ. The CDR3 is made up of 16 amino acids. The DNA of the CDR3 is TGTGCCAGCAGCCCCGCCTCTGGGGAGGGCACCGGGGAGCTGTTTTTT. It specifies CASSPASGEGTGELFF.

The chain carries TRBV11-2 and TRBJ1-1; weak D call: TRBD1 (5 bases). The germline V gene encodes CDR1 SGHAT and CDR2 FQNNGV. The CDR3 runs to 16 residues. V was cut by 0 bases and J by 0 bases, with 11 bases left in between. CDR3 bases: TGTGCCAGCAGCTTAGATTATGGGGGACTGAACACTGAAGCTTTCTTT. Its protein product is CASSLDYGGLNTEAFF.

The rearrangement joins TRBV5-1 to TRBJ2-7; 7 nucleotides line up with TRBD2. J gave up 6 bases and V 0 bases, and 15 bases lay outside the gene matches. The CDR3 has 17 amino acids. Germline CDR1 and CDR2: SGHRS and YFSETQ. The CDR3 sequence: CASSLGQLVPGGIEQYF. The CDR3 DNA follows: TGCGCCAGCAGCTTGGGGCAGCTAGTCCCGGGAGGAATCGAGCAGTACTTC.

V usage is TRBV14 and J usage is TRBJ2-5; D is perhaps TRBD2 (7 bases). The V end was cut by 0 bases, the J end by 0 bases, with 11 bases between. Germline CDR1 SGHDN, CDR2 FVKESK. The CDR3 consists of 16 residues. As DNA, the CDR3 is TGTGCCAGCAGCCAAGATCGAGGGGGGGACCAAGAGACCCAGTACTTC. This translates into CASSQDRGGDQETQYF.

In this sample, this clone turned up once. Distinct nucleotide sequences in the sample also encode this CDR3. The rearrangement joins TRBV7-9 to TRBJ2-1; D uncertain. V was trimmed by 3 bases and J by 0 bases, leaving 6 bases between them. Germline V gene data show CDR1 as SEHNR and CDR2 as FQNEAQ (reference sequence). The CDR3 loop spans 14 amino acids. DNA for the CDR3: TGTGCCAGCAGCTTCTCTGTCTCCTACAATGAGCAGTTCTTC. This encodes CASSFSVSYNEQFF. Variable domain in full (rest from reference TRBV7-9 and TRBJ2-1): DTGVSQNPRHKITKRGQNVTFRCDPISEHNRLYWYRQTLGQGPEFLTYFQNEAQLEKSRLLSDRFSAERPKGSFSTLEIQRTEQGDSAMYLCASSFSVSYNEQFFGPGTRLTVL.

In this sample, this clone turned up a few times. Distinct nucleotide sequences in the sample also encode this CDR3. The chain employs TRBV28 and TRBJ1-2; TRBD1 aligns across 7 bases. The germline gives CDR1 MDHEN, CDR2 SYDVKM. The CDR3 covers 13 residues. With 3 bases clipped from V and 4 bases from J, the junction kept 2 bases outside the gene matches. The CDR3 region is CASSLGQPYGYTF. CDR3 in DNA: TGTGCCAGCAGTTTGGGACAGCCCTATGGCTACACCTTC.

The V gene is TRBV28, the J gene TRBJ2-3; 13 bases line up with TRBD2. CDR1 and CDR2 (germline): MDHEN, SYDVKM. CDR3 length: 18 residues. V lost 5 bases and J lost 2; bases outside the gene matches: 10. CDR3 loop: CASSPLAGGPGYTDTQYF. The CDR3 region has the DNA TGTGCCAGCAGTCCACTAGCGGGGGGGCCGGGTTACACAGATACGCAGTATTTT.